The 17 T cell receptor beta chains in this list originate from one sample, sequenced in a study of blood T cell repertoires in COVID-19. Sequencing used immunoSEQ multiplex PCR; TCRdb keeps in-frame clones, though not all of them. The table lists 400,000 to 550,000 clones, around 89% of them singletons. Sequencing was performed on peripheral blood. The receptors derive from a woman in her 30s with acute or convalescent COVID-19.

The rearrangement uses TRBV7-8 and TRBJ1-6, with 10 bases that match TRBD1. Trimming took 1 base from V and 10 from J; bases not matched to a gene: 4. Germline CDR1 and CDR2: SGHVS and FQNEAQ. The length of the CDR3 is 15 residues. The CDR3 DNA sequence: TGTGCCAGCAGCTTAGGGCGGACAGGGGGATCACCCCTCCACTTT. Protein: CASSLGRTGGSPLHF.

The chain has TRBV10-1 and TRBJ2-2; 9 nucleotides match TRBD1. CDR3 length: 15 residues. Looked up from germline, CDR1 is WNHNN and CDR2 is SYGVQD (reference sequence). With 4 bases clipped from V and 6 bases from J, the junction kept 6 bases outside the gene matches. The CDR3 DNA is TGCGCCAGCAGTGGAGGGACAGGGAGGTCCGGGGAGCTGTTTTTT. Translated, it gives CASSGGTGRSGELFF.

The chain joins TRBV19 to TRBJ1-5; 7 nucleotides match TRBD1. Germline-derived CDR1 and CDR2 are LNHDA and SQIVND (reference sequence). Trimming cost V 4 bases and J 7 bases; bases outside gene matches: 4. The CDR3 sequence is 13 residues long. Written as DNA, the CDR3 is TGTGCCAGTAGTAGACAGGGCGACCAGCCCCAGCATTTT. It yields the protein CASSRQGDQPQHF.

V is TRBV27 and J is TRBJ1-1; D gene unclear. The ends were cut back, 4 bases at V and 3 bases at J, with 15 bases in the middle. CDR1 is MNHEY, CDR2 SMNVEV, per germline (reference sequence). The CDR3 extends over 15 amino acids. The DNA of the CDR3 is TGTGCCAGCAGTTCCCGAGGGAGAGTCGACACTGAAGCTTTCTTT. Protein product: CASSSRGRVDTEAFF.

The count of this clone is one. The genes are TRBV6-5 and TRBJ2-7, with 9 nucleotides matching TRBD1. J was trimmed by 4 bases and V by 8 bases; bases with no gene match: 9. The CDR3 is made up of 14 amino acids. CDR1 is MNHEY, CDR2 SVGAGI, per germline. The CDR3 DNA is TGTGCCAGCCGAGCCCCCGGACAGGGGTACGAGCAGTACTTC. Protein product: CASRAPGQGYEQYF.

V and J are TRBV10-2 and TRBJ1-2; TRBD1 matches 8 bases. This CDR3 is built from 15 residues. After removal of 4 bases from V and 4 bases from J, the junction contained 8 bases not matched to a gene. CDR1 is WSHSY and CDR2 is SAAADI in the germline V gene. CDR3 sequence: CASSATGTGIYGYTF. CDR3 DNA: TGCGCCAGCAGTGCGACCGGGACAGGAATCTATGGCTACACCTTC.

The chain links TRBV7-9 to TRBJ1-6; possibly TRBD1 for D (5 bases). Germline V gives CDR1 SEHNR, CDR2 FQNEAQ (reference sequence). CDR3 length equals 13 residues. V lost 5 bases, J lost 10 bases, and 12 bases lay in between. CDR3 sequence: CASSAGHESPLHF. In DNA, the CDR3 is TGTGCCAGCAGCGCGGGGCATGAATCACCCCTCCACTTT.

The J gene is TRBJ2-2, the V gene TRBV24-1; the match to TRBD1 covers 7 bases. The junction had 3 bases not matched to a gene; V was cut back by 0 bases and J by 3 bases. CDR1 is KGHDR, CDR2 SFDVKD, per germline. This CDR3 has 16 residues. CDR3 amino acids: CATSDLRTGDTGELFF. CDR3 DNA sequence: TGTGCCACCAGTGATTTGAGGACAGGAGACACCGGGGAGCTGTTTTTT.

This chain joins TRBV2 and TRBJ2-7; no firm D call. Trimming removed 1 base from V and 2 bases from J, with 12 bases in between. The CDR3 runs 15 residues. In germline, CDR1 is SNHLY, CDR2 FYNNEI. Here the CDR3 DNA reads TGTGCCAGCAGTGAAGGTACATCAATCACCTACGAGCAGTACTTC. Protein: CASSEGTSITYEQYF.

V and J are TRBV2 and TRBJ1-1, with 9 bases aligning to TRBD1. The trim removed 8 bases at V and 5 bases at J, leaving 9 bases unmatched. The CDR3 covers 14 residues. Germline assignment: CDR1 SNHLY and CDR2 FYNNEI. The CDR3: CASGRDRDDTEAFF. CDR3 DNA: TGTGCCAGCGGCCGGGACAGGGACGATACTGAAGCTTTCTTT.

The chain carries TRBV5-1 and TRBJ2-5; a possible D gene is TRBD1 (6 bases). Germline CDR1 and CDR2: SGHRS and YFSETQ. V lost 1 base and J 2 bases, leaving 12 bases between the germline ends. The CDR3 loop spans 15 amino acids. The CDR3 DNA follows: TGCGCCAGCAGCTTGCCCAAGACAGGTCAAGAGACCCAGTACTTC. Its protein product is CASSLPKTGQETQYF.

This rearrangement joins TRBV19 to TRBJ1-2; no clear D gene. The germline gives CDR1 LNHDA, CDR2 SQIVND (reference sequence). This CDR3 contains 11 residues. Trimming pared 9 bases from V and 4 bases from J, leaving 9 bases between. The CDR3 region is CASSLGYGYTF. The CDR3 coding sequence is TGTGCCAGCAGCCTAGGCTATGGCTACACCTTC.

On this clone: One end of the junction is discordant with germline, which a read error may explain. DNA for the CDR3: TGCGCCACACAAGGGACAGGCGGTATGGTCTTT. This gives the protein CATQGTGGMVF. The J gene is TRBJ1-1, the V gene TRBV4-1; TRBD1 agrees at 8 bases. Germline V lookup: CDR1 MGHRA, CDR2 YSYEKL. The CDR3 runs 11 residues.

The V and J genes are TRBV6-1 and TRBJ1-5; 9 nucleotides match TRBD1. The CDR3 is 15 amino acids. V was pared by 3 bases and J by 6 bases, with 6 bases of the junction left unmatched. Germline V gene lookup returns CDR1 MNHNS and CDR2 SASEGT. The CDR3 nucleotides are TGTGCCAGCAGTGAGGGACAGGGCTACGGTCAGCCCCAGCATTTT. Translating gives CASSEGQGYGQPQHF.

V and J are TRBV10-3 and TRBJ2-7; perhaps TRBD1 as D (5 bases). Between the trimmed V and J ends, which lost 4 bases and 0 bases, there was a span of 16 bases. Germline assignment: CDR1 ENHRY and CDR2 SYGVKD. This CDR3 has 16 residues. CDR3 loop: CAISVRKGVGSYEQYF. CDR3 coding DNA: TGTGCCATCAGTGTGAGGAAAGGGGTGGGCTCCTACGAGCAGTACTTC.

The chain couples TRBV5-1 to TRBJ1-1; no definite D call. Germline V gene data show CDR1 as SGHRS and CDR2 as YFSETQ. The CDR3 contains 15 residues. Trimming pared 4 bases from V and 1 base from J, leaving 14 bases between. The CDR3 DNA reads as TGCGCCAGCAGCGGAACTTCGCGGTCGAACACTGAAGCTTTCTTT. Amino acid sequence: CASSGTSRSNTEAFF.

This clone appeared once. The CDR3 here is CASSKQGAINYGYTF. The CDR3 DNA sequence: TGTGCCAGCAGTAAGCAGGGGGCTATTAACTATGGCTACACCTTC. The chain is built from TRBV6-5 and TRBJ1-2, with TRBD1 matching 8 bases. With 5 bases clipped from V and 1 base from J, the junction kept 6 bases outside the gene matches. The germline V gene encodes CDR1 MNHEY and CDR2 SVGAGI. The CDR3 loop spans 15 amino acids.